The source of this T cell receptor (beta chain) is a study of T cells after yellow fever vaccination. General study points: Weaker in magnitude, the secondary response showed a faster peak on day 5 versus 15.

Concerning this clonotype: The target antigen is unknown.

5'RACE template switching produced TCR cDNA carrying a universal primer site and UMIs. TCRdb ran MiXCR on the 5' RACE reads and lists one entry per CDR3 protein. The repertoire includes around 590,000 distinct CDR3 sequences, roughly an eighth of them detected once, and 15% sits in the top ten. From germline, CDR1 is SEHNR and CDR2 FQNEAQ (reference sequence). The CDR3 is 14 amino acids. With 3 bases removed from V and 8 bases from J, the gap between germline ends came to 13 bases. This specimen was PBMCs, taken on the day of the yellow fever booster vaccination. The chain uses TRBV7-9 and TRBJ2-2; D perhaps matches TRBD2 (5 bases). The TCR originated in a man aged 30 to 39 who received the YFV17D yellow fever vaccine. This chain's CDR3 is CASSFDGPGGELFF. The CDR3 nucleotides read TGTGCCAGCAGCTTCGACGGTCCGGGAGGGGAGCTGTTTTTT.